What follows describes a single T cell receptor (beta chain). Its specificity is not known. One base away lies a much larger clone, so this may be a sequencing read error. Libraries for TCR beta were made by quantitative 5'-RACE with molecular barcodes. A single record per CDR3 protein comes from TCRdb applying MiXCR to the 5' RACE reads. The sample has a few hundred thousand distinct CDR3 sequences; around a tenth are singletons. The data belong to a study of CD8 T cells in ankylosing spondylitis. Study conclusions and caveats: Ankylosing spondylitis blood seemed to carry a telltale TCR beta motif made of fewer than 10 highly homologous variants. Reportedly, disease-linked clones are significantly enriched in ankylosing spondylitis patients' matched synovial fluid.

The CDR3 contains 14 residues. V dropped 4 bases and J dropped 5 bases, with 15 bases sitting between them. This chain links TRBV12-3 or TRBV12-4 with TRBJ2-7, with D perhaps matching TRBD2 (5 bases). The specimen sequenced was blood, either unsorted or a sorted T cell fraction (not recorded which). The TCR originated in a male donor with ankylosing spondylitis or in good health (not recorded which). CDR3 sequence (DNA): TGTGCCAGCAGTTATAACCGAGGGCCCCACGAGCAGTACTTC. Protein sequence: CASSYNRGPHEQYF.